This T cell receptor beta chain was sequenced during a study of PD-1 blockade in classical Hodgkin lymphoma. This clone was observed a few times. The target antigen is unknown. J was trimmed by 0 bases and V by 5 bases; bases with no gene match: 9. The CDR3 totals 17 residues. Germline V CDR1 and CDR2: SQVTM, ANQGSEA. Data came from immunoSEQ multiplex PCR; TCRdb stores just in-frame clones and leaves some out. The table lists tens of thousands of clones, about 71% of them singletons. Each of the patients experienced relapse following autologous stem cell transplantation, and their brentuximab vedotin exposure differed. Study-wide results and limits: Significantly greater TCR diversity emerged by C4D1 in CD4+ cells but not CD8+ cells. Those patients who began receiving nivolumab less than 1 year after ASCT had lower diversity, and they were excluded.

The receptor's source is a human donor with classical Hodgkin lymphoma. V gene TRBV29-1 combines with J gene TRBJ1-4; 10 nucleotides match TRBD1. The starting material was peripheral blood mononuclear cells (PBMCs), obtained before the second cycle of nivolumab. In nucleotides, the CDR3 is TGCAGCGTTCTAGGCCCCGGACAGGGGGCAACTAATGAAAAACTGTTTTTT. Protein: CSVLGPGQGATNEKLFF. Supplemented by reference TRBV29-1 and TRBJ1-4, the full variable domain reads SAVISQKPSRDICQRGTSLTIQCQVDSQVTMMFWYRQQPGQSLTLIATANQGSEATYESGFVIDKFPISRPNLTFSTLTVSNMSPEDSSIYLCSVLGPGQGATNEKLFFGSGTQLSVL.